A single sample gave rise to the 23 T cell receptor beta chains below, sequenced in a study of regulatory T cells in long-lasting Graves disease. HTBI primers from iRepertoire and Arm-PCR of CDR3 regions yielded the TCR beta libraries. TCRdb ran MiXCR on the multiplex PCR reads and lists one entry per CDR3 protein. The sample contains some 350,000 distinct CDR3 sequences, around 15% of which appear only once. Time point: newly diagnosed GD, antithyroid drugs for less than 3 months. PBMC RNA served as the TCR library source. This same sample was also part of a study on T cells in Graves' hyperthyroidism and ophthalmopathy.

The sequenced sample was peripheral blood mononuclear cells (PBMCs), obtained at new diagnosis, from a patient treated with antithyroid drugs. The receptors here all came from a woman between 18 and 30 years old with Graves disease.

There are a few counts of this clonotype. The gene calls are TRBV25-1 and TRBJ2-7; 9 nucleotides match TRBD1. From germline, CDR1 is MGHDK and CDR2 SYGVNS. Trimming cost V 8 bases and J 4 bases; bases outside gene matches: 6. The CDR3 spans 13 residues. The CDR3 is CASGQGQGYEQYF. The CDR3 DNA reads TGTGCCAGCGGACAAGGACAGGGGTACGAGCAGTACTTC.

In its sample, this clonotype was seen many times. The chain links TRBV2 to TRBJ1-1; 8 positions agree with TRBD1. Germline V CDR1 and CDR2: SNHLY, FYNNEI. J was trimmed by 4 bases and V by 4 bases; bases with no gene match: 11. CDR3 length: 16 amino acids. The CDR3 sequence is CASSVEGQATGTEAFF. CDR3 bases: TGTGCCAGCAGTGTTGAGGGACAGGCGACGGGCACTGAAGCTTTCTTT.

There are a few counts of this clonotype. A read error may produce the germline difference seen at one junction end. The chain is built from TRBV12-3 or TRBV12-4 and TRBJ1-2; 7 bases agree with TRBD1. The CDR3 sequence is 12 residues long. Here the CDR3 reads CASKLEKGASAF. CDR3 sequence (DNA): TGTGCCAGCAAGCTAGAAAAGGGGGCCTCTGCCTTC.

This clonotype was counted many times. This chain joins TRBV3-1 and TRBJ1-6; D is perhaps TRBD1 (5 bases). The CDR3 length is 15 residues. Germline V CDR1 and CDR2: LGHDT, YNNKEL (reference sequence). Trimming left V 3 bases short and J 6 bases short, with 12 bases between. DNA of the CDR3: TGTGCCAGCAGCCAGTTCGTCAGGGCTAATTCACCCCTCCACTTT. Protein: CASSQFVRANSPLHF.

At least ten counts were recorded for this clonotype. The chain employs TRBV2 and TRBJ2-1; D not resolved. The CDR3 sequence is 13 residues long. V lost 9 bases to trimming and J lost 0 bases, with 9 bases between them. CDR1 is SNHLY and CDR2 is FYNNEI in the germline V gene. Written as DNA, the CDR3 is TGTGCCAGTCGACTTCTCTCCTACAATGAGCAGTTCTTC. Its protein is CASRLLSYNEQFF.

The J gene is TRBJ1-4, the V gene TRBV20-1, with unresolved D. The V gene lost 5 bases and the J gene lost 6 bases, with 10 bases spanning the gap. This CDR3 region has 12 residues. The germline CDR1 and CDR2 sequences are DFQATT and SNEGSKA (reference sequence). CDR3 nucleotide sequence: TGCAGTGCTTATGACCAACATGAAAAACTGTTTTTT. Amino acid sequence: CSAYDQHEKLFF.

This clonotype was observed a few times. This chain links TRBV6-1 with TRBJ2-1; D is uncertain. The germline V and J ends were trimmed by 0 bases and 3 bases, with 9 bases remaining between them. This CDR3 contains 15 residues. Germline lookup yields CDR1 MNHNS and CDR2 SASEGT. CDR3 amino acids: CASSEAGFLYNEQFF. In DNA form, the CDR3 reads TGTGCCAGCAGTGAAGCGGGGTTTCTCTACAATGAGCAGTTCTTC.

This clonotype was counted many times. V and J are TRBV11-2 and TRBJ2-1, with 7 nucleotides matching TRBD1. This CDR3 region has 15 residues. Germline CDR1 reads SGHAT; CDR2 reads FQNNGV. The V segment lost 5 bases and the J segment 8 bases; nucleotides outside the gene matches: 12. CDR3 protein: CASSPRGRRSDEQFF. The CDR3 DNA reads as TGTGCCAGCAGCCCGAGGGGGCGCAGGTCAGATGAGCAGTTCTTC.

V gene TRBV18 combines with J gene TRBJ2-5, with a weak D call TRBD1 (5 bases). CDR3 length: 15 amino acids. In germline, CDR1 is KGHSH, CDR2 LQKENI. Trimming took off 2 bases at V and 4 bases at J, with 14 bases between the two ends. This chain's CDR3 is CASSPGAALGETQYF. DNA for the CDR3: TGTGCCAGCTCACCAGGGGCTGCCCTAGGAGAGACCCAGTACTTC.

V usage is TRBV4-1 and J usage is TRBJ1-2, with a possible D match to TRBD1 (5 bases). V lost 3 bases and J 6 bases, leaving 20 bases between the germline ends. The germline V gene encodes CDR1 MGHRA and CDR2 YSYEKL. The CDR3 runs to 16 residues. The CDR3 reads CASSQLPGPRKDGYTF. In DNA, the CDR3 is TGCGCCAGCAGCCAGCTTCCGGGACCCCGGAAGGATGGCTACACCTTC.

This chain connects TRBV20-1 to TRBJ1-4, with a tentative D call TRBD1 (5 bases). Germline V gene lookup returns CDR1 DFQATT and CDR2 SNEGSKA (reference sequence). The CDR3 length is 13 residues. The V end was cut by 6 bases, the J end by 6 bases, with 14 bases between. The CDR3 spells CSAAGNRDEKLFF. As DNA, the CDR3 is TGCAGTGCGGCAGGGAATCGTGATGAAAAACTGTTTTTT.

This clonotype has just a few counts. This chain connects TRBV11-2 to TRBJ1-3; the D is unclear. The V gene lost 0 bases and the J gene lost 4 bases, with 10 bases spanning the gap. Germline V gives CDR1 SGHAT, CDR2 FQNNGV. CDR3 length equals 15 residues. The CDR3 DNA reads as TGTGCCAGCAGCTTAGATATGGTTGGAGGAAACACCATATATTTT. This gives the protein CASSLDMVGGNTIYF.

The rearrangement links TRBV7-9 to TRBJ2-1; 9 bases match TRBD1. V lost 7 bases and J lost 7; bases outside the gene matches: 8. The germline V gene has CDR1 SEHNR and CDR2 FQNEAQ (reference sequence). This CDR3 contains 14 residues. The CDR3 sequence is CASTFGTGWNEQFF. The CDR3 nucleotides are TGTGCCAGCACCTTCGGGACAGGGTGGAATGAGCAGTTCTTC.

V and J are TRBV20-1 and TRBJ2-7; the D is unclear. V shed 3 bases and J shed 3 bases, with 6 bases lying between them. The CDR3 sequence is 11 residues long. Germline assignment: CDR1 DFQATT and CDR2 SNEGSKA (reference sequence). CDR3: CSASSGYEQYF. In DNA form, the CDR3 reads TGCAGTGCTAGTTCGGGCTACGAGCAGTACTTC.

This chain connects TRBV6-9 to TRBJ1-5, with 11 bases aligning to TRBD1. The J segment lost 8 bases and the V segment lost 3 bases, leaving 3 bases of the junction unmatched. This CDR3 is 14 amino acids long. CDR1 and CDR2 from the germline V gene are MNHGY and SVAAGI. CDR3 sequence reads: CASSYRDRGEPQHF. The CDR3 nucleotides read TGTGCCAGCAGTTACAGGGACAGGGGGGAGCCCCAGCATTTT.

Many counts were recorded for this clonotype. The chain is built from TRBV10-2 and TRBJ2-2; 7 bases fit TRBD1. This CDR3 is 16 amino acids long. Germline loops: CDR1 WSHSY, CDR2 SAAADI. J was trimmed by 2 bases and V by 1 base; bases with no gene match: 4. The CDR3 is CASSELGTVNTGELFF. CDR3 nucleotide sequence: TGCGCCAGCAGTGAGTTGGGGACAGTAAACACCGGGGAGCTGTTTTTT.

This clonotype was observed a few times. A much larger clone is a single base away; this may be a read error. This sequence joins TRBV12-3 or TRBV12-4 and TRBJ2-1; 9 positions match TRBD2. The V segment lost 1 base and the J segment 5 bases; nucleotides outside the gene matches: 12. CDR3 length: 18 amino acids. The CDR3 DNA reads as TGTGCCAGCAGTTTAGACCGGGCGGGAGGGGTTAGGCACAATGAGCAGTTCTTC. This gives the protein CASSLDRAGGVRHNEQFF.

This clonotype has at least ten counts. The chain carries TRBV6-1 and TRBJ1-5, with D possibly TRBD1 on 5 matching bases. The CDR3 runs to 14 residues. The V gene lost 4 bases and the J gene lost 11 bases, with 18 bases spanning the gap. Per the germline V gene, CDR1 is MNHNS and CDR2 is SASEGT. CDR3 sequence reads: CASSVSMIRVTQHF. CDR3 bases: TGTGCCAGCAGTGTTTCGATGATCAGGGTAACCCAGCATTTT.

Only a few counts were recorded for this clonotype. The chain couples TRBV5-1 to TRBJ2-1; D uncertain. The CDR3 is 16 amino acids. Germline V gene lookup returns CDR1 SGHRS and CDR2 YFSETQ. Trimming stripped 0 bases from V and 0 bases from J, with 10 bases between. CDR3 DNA sequence: TGCGCCAGCAGCTTGGGGCGGCCCCGCTCCTACAATGAGCAGTTCTTC. Amino acids: CASSLGRPRSYNEQFF. Together with reference TRBV5-1 and TRBJ2-1, the CDR3 gives the full variable domain: KAGVTQTPRYLIKTRGQQVTLSCSPISGHRSVSWYQQTPGQGLQFLFEYFSETQRNKGNFPGRFSGRQFSNSRSEMNVSTLELGDSALYLCASSLGRPRSYNEQFFGPGTRLTVL.

This clonotype came up a few times. V usage is TRBV20-1 and J usage is TRBJ1-2, with a weak D call TRBD1 (5 bases). The germline gives CDR1 DFQATT, CDR2 SNEGSKA (reference sequence). The CDR3 runs to 14 residues. Trimming left V 3 bases short and J 7 bases short, with 18 bases between. CDR3 coding DNA: TGCAGTGCTAGGGGGCTCCGGGCAGGCCTTGGCTACACCTTC. Residues: CSARGLRAGLGYTF.

This clonotype was found many times. The chain has TRBV5-4 and TRBJ2-3; 10 nucleotides line up with TRBD2. V lost 1 base and J lost 8; bases outside the gene matches: 7. Germline CDR1 is SGHNT and CDR2 is YYREEE (reference sequence). This CDR3 region has 15 residues. The CDR3 DNA reads TGTGCCAGCAGCTTGTCTAGCGGGAGTGCGAGTACGCAGTATTTT. Translated, it gives CASSLSSGSASTQYF.

At least ten counts were recorded for this clonotype. The chain carries TRBV7-9 and TRBJ2-7; 12 nucleotides align to TRBD1. The CDR3 has 14 residues. After removal of 7 bases from V and 5 bases from J, the junction contained 6 bases not matched to a gene. The germline CDR1 and CDR2 sequences are SEHNR and FQNEAQ (reference sequence). The CDR3 region has the DNA TGTGCCAGCAACAGGGGACAGGGGGCCCACGAGCAGTACTTC. Protein: CASNRGQGAHEQYF.

This clonotype was observed many times. The V call is TRBV27, the J call TRBJ2-7; 9 nucleotides align to TRBD1. The CDR3 consists of 12 residues. Germline lookup yields CDR1 MNHEY and CDR2 SMNVEV (reference sequence). V was clipped by 10 bases and J by 6 bases; unmatched bases: 7. For the CDR3, the DNA is TGTGCCACCCGGACAGGGGTGGGCGAGCAGTACTTC. Its translation: CATRTGVGEQYF.